This TCR beta chain was documented in a study of CD8 T cells in ankylosing spondylitis. Whole-study results and caveats: Apparently characteristic of ankylosing spondylitis blood was a TCR beta motif (eight highly homologous variants). Reports say disease-linked clones showed up significantly more in matched ankylosing spondylitis synovial fluid. Disease-linked clones displayed a CD8+ phenotype and appeared relatively rarely in peripheral blood.

Libraries for TCR beta were made by quantitative 5'-RACE with molecular barcodes. TCRdb redid the calling of the 5' RACE reads with MiXCR, one entry per CDR3 protein. Among a few hundred thousand distinct CDR3 sequences listed, over 9.5% were seen once. The sample holds many counts of this clonotype. Its antigen remains unknown. The CDR3 spans 18 residues. Trimming removed 7 bases at V and 1 base at J, with 24 bases between. Sequencing used blood, either unsorted or a sorted T cell fraction (not recorded which). The TCR sequence derives from a male donor with ankylosing spondylitis or in good health (not recorded which). The V and J genes are TRBV12-3 or TRBV12-4 and TRBJ2-3; tentatively, D is TRBD2 (7 bases). DNA of the CDR3: TGTGCCAGCATCCTTTACACTGGGGGGGCGAGTCGCACAGATACGCAGTATTTT. It translates to CASILYTGGASRTDTQYF.